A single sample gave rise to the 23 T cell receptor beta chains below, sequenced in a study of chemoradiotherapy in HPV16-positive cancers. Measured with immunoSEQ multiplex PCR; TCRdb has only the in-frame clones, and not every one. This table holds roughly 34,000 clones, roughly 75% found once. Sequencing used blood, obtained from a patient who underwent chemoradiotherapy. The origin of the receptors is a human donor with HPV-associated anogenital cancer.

CDR3 nucleotides: TGCGCCAGCAGGTTAGCGGGGGGGCCCATCAATGAGCAGTTCTTC. Translated: CASRLAGGPINEQFF. The rearrangement joins TRBV5-1 to TRBJ2-1, with 11 positions matching TRBD2. Germline CDR1 is SGHRS and CDR2 is YFSETQ. The junction had 7 bases not matched to a gene; V was cut back by 5 bases and J by 6 bases. This CDR3 region has 15 residues.

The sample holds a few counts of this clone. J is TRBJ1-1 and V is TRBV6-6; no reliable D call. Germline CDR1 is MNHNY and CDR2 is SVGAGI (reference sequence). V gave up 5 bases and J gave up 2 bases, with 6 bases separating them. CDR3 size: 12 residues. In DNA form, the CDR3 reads TGTGCCAGCAGTCACCTAAACACTGAAGCTTTCTTT. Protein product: CASSHLNTEAFF.

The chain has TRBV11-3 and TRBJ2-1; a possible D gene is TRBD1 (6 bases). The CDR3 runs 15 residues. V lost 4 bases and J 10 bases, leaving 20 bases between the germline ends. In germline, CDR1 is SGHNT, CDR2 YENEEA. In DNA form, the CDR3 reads TGTGCCAGCAGCTCTGGGGGCTACCTCAGCCCCGAGCAGTTCTTC. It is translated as CASSSGGYLSPEQFF. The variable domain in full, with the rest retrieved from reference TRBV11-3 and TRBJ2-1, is EAGVVQSPRYKIIEKKQPVAFWCNPISGHNTLYWYLQNLGQGPELLIRYENEEAVDDSQLPKDRFSAERLKGVDSTLKIQPAELGDSAVYLCASSSGGYLSPEQFFGPGTRLTVL.

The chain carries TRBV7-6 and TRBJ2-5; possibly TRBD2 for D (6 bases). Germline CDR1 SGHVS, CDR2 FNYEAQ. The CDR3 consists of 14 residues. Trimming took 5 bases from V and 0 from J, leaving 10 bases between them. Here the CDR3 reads CASSTRGYQETQYF. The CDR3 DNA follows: TGTGCCAGCAGCACCCGGGGGTACCAAGAGACCCAGTACTTC.

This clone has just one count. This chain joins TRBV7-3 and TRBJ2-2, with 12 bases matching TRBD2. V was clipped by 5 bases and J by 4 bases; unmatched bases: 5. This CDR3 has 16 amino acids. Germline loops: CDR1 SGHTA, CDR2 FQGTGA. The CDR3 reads CASSPPSGGVTGELFF. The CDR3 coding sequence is TGTGCCAGCAGCCCCCCTAGCGGGGGGGTCACCGGGGAGCTGTTTTTT.

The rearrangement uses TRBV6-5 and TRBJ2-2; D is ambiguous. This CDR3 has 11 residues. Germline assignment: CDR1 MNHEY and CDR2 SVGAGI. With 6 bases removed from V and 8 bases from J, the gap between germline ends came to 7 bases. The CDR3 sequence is CASSVGGELFF. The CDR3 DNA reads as TGTGCCAGCAGCGTCGGAGGGGAGCTGTTTTTT.

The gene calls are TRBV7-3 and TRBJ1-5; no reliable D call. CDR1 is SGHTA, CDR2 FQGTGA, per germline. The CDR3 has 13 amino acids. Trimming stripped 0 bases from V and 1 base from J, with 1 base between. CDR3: CASSLTSNQPQHF. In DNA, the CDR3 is TGTGCCAGCAGCTTAACGAGCAATCAGCCCCAGCATTTT. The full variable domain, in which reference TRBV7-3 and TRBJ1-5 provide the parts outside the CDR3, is GAGVSQTPSNKVTEKGKYVELRCDPISGHTALYWYRQSLGQGPEFLIYFQGTGAADDSGLPNDRFFAVRPEGSVSTLKIQRTERGDSAVYLCASSLTSNQPQHFGDGTRLSIL.

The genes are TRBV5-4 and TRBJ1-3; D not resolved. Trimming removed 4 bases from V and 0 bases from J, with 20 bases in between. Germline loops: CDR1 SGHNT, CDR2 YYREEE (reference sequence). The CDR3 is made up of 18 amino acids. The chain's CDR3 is CASSQFTYDISSGNTIYF. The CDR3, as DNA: TGTGCCAGCAGCCAATTTACTTACGATATAAGCTCTGGAAACACCATATATTTT. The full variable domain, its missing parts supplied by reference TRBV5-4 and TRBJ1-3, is ETGVTQSPTHLIKTRGQQVTLRCSSQSGHNTVSWYQQALGQGPQFIFQYYREEENGRGNFPPRFSGLQFPNYSSELNVNALELDDSALYLCASSQFTYDISSGNTIYFGEGSWLTVV.

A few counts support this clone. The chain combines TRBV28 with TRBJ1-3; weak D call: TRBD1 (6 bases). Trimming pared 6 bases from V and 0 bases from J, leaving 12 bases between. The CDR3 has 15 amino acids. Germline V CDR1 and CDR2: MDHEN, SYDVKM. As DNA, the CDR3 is TGTGCCAGCAGGGGGGGGGACATCTCTGGAAACACCATATATTTT. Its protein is CASRGGDISGNTIYF.

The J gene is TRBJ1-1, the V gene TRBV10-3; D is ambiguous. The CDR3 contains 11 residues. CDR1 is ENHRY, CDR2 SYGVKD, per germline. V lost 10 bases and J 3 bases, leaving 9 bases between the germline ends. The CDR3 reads CATLSDTEAFF. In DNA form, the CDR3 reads TGTGCCACCCTGTCCGACACTGAAGCTTTCTTT.

The CDR3 coding sequence is TGTGCCAGTACCGAGAGGGGGAGTTTGGGACGGAACACTGAAGCTTTCTTT. Translated, it gives CASTERGSLGRNTEAFF. V usage is TRBV19 and J usage is TRBJ1-1, with D perhaps matching TRBD1 (6 bases). V was trimmed by 7 bases and J by 1 base, leaving 22 bases between them. The CDR3 is made up of 17 amino acids. Germline loops: CDR1 LNHDA, CDR2 SQIVND (reference sequence).

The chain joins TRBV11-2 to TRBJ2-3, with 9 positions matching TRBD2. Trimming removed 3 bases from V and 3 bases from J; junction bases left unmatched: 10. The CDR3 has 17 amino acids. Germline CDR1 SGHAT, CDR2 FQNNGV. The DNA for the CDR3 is TGTGCCAGCAGCTTTCCGTTCGCGGGGGGGCGGACAGATACGCAGTATTTT. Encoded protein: CASSFPFAGGRTDTQYF.

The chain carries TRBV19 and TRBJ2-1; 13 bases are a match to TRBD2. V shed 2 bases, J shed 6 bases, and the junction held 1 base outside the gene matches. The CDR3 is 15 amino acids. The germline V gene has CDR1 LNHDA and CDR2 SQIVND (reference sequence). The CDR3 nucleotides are TGTGCCAGTAGTATACGGACTAGCGGGGGCAATGAGCAGTTCTTC. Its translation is CASSIRTSGGNEQFF.

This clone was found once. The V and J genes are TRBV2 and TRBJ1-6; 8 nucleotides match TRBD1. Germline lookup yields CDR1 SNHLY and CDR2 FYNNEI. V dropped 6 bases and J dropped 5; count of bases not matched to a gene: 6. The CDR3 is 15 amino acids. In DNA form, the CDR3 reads TGTGCCAGCAGCCTCAACAGGGGGGATAATTCACCCCTCCACTTT. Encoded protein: CASSLNRGDNSPLHF.

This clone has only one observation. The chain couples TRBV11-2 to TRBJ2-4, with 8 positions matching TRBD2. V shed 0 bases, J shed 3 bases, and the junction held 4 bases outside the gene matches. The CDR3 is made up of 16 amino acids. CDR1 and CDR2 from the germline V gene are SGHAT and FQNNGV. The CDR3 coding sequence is TGTGCCAGCAGCTTAGATCCGGGGGGGAGCAAAAACATTCAGTACTTC. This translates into CASSLDPGGSKNIQYF.

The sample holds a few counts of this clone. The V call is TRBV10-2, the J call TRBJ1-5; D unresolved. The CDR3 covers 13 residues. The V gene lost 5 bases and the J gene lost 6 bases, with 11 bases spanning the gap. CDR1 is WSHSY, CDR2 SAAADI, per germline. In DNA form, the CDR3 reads TGCGCCAGCAGTAGGGCCCATAGTCAGCCCCAGCATTTT. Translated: CASSRAHSQPQHF.

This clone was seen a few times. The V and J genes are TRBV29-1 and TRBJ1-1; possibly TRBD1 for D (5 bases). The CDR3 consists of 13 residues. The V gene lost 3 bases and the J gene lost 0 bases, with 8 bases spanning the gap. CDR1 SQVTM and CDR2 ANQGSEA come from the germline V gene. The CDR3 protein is CSVEGPLNTEAFF. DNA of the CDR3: TGCAGCGTTGAGGGACCCTTGAACACTGAAGCTTTCTTT.

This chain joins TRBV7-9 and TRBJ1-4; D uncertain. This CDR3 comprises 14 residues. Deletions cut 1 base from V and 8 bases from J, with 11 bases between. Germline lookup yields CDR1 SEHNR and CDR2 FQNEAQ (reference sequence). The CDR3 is CASSLDGEQEKLFF. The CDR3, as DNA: TGTGCCAGCAGCTTAGATGGGGAACAGGAAAAACTGTTTTTT.

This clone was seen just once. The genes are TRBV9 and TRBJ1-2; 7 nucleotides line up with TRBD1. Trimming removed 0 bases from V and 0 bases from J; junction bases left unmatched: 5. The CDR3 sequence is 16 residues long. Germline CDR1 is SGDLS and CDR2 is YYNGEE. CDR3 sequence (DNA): TGTGCCAGCAGCGTAGCCGGGACAGCAGCTAACTATGGCTACACCTTC. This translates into CASSVAGTAANYGYTF. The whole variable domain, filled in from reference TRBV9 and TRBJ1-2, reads DSGVTQTPKHLITATGQRVTLRCSPRSGDLSVYWYQQSLDQGLQFLIQYYNGEERAKGNILERFSAQQFPDLHSELNLSSLELGDSALYFCASSVAGTAANYGYTFGSGTRLTVV.

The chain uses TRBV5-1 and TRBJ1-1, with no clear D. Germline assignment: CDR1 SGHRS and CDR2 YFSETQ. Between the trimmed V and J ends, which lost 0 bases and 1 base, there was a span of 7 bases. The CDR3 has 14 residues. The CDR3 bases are TGCGCCAGCAGCTTGGACAGACAGAACACTGAAGCTTTCTTT. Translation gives CASSLDRQNTEAFF.

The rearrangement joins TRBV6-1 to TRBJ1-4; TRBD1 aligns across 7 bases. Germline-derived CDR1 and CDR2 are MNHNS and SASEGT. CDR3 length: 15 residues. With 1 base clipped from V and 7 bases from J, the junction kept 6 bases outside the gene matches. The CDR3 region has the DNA TGTGCCAGCAGTGAAGGACAGGGAGGAGGTGAAAAACTGTTTTTT. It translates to CASSEGQGGGEKLFF.

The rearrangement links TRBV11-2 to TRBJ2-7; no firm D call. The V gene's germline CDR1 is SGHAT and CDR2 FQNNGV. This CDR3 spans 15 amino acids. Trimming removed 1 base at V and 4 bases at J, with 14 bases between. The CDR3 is CASSLAKGPFYEQYF. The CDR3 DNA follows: TGTGCCAGCAGCTTAGCAAAGGGCCCCTTTTACGAGCAGTACTTC.

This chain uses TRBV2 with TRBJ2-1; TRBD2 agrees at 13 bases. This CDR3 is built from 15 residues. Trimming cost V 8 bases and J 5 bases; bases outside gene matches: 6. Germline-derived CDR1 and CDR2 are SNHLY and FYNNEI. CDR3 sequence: CASRRTSGGHNEQFF. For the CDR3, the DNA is TGTGCCAGCCGAAGGACTAGCGGGGGTCACAATGAGCAGTTCTTC.